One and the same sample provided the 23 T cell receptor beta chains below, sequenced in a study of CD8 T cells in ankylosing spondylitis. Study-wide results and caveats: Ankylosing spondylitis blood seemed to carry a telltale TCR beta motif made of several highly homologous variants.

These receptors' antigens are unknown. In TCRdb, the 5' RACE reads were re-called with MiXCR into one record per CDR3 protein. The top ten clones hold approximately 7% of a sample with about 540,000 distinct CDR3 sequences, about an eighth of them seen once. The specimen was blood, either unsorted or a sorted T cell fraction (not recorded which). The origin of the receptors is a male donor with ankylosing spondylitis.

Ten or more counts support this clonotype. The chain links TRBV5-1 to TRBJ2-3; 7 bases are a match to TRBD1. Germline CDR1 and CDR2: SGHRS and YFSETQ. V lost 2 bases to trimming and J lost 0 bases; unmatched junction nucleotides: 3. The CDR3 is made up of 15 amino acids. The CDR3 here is CASSFPTGSTDTQYF. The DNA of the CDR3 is TGCGCCAGCAGCTTCCCGACAGGGAGCACAGATACGCAGTATTTT.

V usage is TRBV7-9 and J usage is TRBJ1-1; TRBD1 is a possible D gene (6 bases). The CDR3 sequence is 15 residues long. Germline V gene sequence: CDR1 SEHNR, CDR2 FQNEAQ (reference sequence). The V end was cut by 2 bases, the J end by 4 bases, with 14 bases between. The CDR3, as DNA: TGTGCCAGCAGCTTACCCGGGGGGGCGGTCACTGAAGCTTTCTTT. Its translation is CASSLPGGAVTEAFF. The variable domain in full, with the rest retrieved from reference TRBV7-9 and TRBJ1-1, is DTGVSQNPRHKITKRGQNVTFRCDPISEHNRLYWYRQTLGQGPEFLTYFQNEAQLEKSRLLSDRFSAERPKGSFSTLEIQRTEQGDSAMYLCASSLPGGAVTEAFFGQGTRLTVV.

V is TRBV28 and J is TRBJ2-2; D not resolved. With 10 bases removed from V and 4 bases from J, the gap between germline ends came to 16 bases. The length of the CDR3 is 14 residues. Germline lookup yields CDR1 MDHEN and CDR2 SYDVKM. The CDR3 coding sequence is TGTGCCACCAAGGTCGGACCAAGCACCGGGGAGCTGTTTTTT. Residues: CATKVGPSTGELFF.

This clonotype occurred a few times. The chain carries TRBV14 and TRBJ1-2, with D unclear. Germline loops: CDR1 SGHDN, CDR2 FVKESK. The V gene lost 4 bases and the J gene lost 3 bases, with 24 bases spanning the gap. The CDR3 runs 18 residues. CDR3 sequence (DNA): TGTGCCAGCAGCCGGCCCGGGATTGGGTCATTGAGTCACTATGGCTACACCTTC. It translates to CASSRPGIGSLSHYGYTF. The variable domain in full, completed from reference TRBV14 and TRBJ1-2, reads EAGVTQFPSHSVIEKGQTVTLRCDPISGHDNLYWYRRVMGKEIKFLLHFVKESKQDESGMPNNRFLAERTGGTYSTLKVQPAELEDSGVYFCASSRPGIGSLSHYGYTFGSGTRLTVV.

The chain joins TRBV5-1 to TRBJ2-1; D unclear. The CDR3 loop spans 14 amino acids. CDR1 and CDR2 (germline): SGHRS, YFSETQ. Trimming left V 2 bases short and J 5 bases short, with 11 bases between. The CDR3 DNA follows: TGCGCCAGCAGCTTCGTTGCTGGAGACAATGAGCAGTTCTTC. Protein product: CASSFVAGDNEQFF.

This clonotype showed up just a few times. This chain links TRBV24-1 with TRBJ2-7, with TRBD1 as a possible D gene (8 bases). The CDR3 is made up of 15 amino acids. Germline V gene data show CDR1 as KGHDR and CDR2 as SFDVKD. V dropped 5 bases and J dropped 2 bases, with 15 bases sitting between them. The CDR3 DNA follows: TGTGCCACCAGTGTTCACAGGGGGGGGACCTACGAGCAGTACTTC. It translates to CATSVHRGGTYEQYF.

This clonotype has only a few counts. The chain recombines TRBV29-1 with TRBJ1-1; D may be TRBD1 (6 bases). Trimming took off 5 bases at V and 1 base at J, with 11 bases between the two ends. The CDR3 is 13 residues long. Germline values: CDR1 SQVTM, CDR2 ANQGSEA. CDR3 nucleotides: TGCAGCGTTATAGGACAGAGGAACACTGAAGCTTTCTTT. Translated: CSVIGQRNTEAFF.

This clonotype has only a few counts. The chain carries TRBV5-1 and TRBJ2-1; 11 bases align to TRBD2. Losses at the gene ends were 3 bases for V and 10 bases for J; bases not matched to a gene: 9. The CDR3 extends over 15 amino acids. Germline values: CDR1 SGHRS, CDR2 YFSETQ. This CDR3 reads CASSYTSGRVREQFF. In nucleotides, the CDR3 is TGCGCCAGCAGCTACACTAGCGGGAGAGTACGCGAGCAGTTCTTC.

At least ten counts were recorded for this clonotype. The CDR3 loop is CATSRDLANEKLFF. Here the CDR3 DNA reads TGTGCCACCAGCAGAGATCTGGCTAATGAAAAACTGTTTTTT. The chain joins TRBV15 to TRBJ1-4; D gene uncertain. Germline CDR1 reads LNHNV; CDR2 reads YYDKDF (reference sequence). Trimming took off 0 bases at V and 3 bases at J, with 5 bases between the two ends. The length of the CDR3 is 14 residues.

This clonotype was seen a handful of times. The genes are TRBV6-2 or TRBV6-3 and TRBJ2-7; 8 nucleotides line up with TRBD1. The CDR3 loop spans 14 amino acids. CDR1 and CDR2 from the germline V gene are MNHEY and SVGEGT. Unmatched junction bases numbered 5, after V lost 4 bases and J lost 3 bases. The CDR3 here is CASSWETGVYEQYF. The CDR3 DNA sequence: TGTGCCAGCAGTTGGGAGACAGGGGTCTACGAGCAGTACTTC.

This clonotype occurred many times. CDR3 region: CSVENGIDPDTQYF. DNA for the CDR3: TGCAGCGTTGAAAACGGGATAGACCCAGATACGCAGTATTTT. This sequence joins TRBV29-1 and TRBJ2-3, with a possible D match to TRBD2 (5 bases). The CDR3 has 14 amino acids. Trimming took off 2 bases at V and 4 bases at J, with 13 bases between the two ends. Germline CDR1 SQVTM, CDR2 ANQGSEA.

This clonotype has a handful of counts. The chain's CDR3 is CSARDSRTGGYNEQFF. In DNA form, the CDR3 reads TGCAGTGCTAGAGATTCAAGGACAGGGGGCTACAATGAGCAGTTCTTC. The chain joins TRBV20-1 to TRBJ2-1, with 10 bases lining up with TRBD1. This CDR3 is 16 amino acids long. Germline V gene sequence: CDR1 DFQATT, CDR2 SNEGSKA (reference sequence). V lost 0 bases and J lost 3; bases outside the gene matches: 5.

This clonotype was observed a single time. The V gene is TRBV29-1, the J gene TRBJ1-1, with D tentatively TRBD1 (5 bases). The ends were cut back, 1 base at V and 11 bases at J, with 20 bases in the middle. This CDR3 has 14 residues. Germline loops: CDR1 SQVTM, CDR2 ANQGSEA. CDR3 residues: CSVEAPGTGIEAFF. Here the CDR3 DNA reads TGCAGCGTTGAAGCCCCCGGGACCGGGATCGAGGCTTTCTTT.

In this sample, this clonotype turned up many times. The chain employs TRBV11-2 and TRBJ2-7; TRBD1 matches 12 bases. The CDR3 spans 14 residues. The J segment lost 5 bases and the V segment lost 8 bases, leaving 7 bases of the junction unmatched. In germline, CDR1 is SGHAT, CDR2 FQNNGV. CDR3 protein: CASSGDRGPHEQYF. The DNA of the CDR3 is TGTGCCAGCTCGGGGGACAGGGGGCCACACGAGCAGTACTTC.

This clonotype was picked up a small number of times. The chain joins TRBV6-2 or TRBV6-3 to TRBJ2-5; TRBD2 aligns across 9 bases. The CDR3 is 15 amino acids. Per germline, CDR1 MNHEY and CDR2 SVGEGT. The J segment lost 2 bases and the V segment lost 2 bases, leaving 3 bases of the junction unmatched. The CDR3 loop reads CASSYQREVQETQYF. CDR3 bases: TGTGCCAGCAGTTACCAGCGGGAGGTTCAAGAGACCCAGTACTTC.

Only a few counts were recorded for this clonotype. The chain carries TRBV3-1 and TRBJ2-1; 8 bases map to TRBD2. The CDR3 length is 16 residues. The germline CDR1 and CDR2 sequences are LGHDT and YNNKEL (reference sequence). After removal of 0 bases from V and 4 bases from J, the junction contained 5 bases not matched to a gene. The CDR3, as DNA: TGTGCCAGCAGCCAAGATGGTAGCGGGGCTTACAATGAGCAGTTCTTC. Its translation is CASSQDGSGAYNEQFF.

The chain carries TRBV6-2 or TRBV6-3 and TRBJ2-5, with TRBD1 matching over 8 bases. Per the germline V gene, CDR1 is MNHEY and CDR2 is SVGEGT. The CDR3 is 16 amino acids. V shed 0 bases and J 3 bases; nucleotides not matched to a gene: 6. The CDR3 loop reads CASSYSIGQGKETQYF. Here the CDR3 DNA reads TGTGCCAGCAGTTACTCGATAGGACAGGGCAAAGAGACCCAGTACTTC.

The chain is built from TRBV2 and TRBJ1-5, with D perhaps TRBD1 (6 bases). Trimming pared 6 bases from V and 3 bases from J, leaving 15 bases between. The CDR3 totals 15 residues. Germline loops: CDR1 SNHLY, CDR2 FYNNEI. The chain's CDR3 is CASSADAGDNQPQHF. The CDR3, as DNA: TGTGCCAGCAGCGCCGATGCAGGGGACAATCAGCCCCAGCATTTT.

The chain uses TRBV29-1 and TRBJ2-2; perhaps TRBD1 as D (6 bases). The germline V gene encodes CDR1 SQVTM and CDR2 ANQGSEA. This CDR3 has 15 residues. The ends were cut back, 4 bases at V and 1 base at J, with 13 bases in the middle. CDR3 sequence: CSVGDRRGNTGELFF. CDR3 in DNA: TGCAGCGTTGGAGACAGGAGAGGGAACACCGGGGAGCTGTTTTTT.

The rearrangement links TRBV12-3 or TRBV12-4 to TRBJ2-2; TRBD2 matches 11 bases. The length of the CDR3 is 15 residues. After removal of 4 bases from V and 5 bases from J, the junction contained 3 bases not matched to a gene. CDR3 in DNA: TGTGCCAGCAGTTGGGGGACTAGCGGTACCGGGGAGCTGTTTTTT. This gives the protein CASSWGTSGTGELFF.

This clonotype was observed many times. CDR3 DNA sequence: TGCAGCGTTGAAGACACAGGGAGTACGGATGGCTACACCTTC. As protein: CSVEDTGSTDGYTF. The rearrangement links TRBV29-1 to TRBJ1-2; tentatively, D is TRBD1 (6 bases). The CDR3 length is 14 residues. Trimming left V 0 bases short and J 6 bases short, with 14 bases between. Germline CDR1 reads SQVTM; CDR2 reads ANQGSEA.

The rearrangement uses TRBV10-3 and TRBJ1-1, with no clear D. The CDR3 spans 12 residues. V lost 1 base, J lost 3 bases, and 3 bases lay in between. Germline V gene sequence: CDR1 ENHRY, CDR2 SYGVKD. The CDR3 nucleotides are TGTGCCATCAGTGAGTACTACACTGAAGCTTTCTTT. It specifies CAISEYYTEAFF.

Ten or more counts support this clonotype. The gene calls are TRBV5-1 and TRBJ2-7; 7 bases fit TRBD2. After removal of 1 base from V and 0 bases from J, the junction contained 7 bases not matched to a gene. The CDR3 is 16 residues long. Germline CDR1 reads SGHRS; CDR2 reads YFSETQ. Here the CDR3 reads CASSLRLADFSYEQYF. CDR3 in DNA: TGCGCCAGCAGCTTGCGGCTAGCGGATTTCTCCTACGAGCAGTACTTC.